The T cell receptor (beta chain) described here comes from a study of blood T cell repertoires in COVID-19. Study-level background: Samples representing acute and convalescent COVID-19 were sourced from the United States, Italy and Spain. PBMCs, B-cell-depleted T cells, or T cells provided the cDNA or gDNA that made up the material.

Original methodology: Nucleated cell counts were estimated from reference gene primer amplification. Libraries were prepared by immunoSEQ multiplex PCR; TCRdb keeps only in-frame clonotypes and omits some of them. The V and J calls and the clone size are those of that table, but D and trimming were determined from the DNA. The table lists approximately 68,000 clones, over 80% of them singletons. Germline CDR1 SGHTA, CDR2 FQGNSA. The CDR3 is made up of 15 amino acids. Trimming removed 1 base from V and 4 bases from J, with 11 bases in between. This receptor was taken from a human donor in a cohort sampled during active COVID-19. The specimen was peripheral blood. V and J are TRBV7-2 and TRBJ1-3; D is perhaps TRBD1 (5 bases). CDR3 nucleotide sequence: TGTGCCAGCAGCTTAGGAAGGGGATCGGGAAACACCATATATTTT. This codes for CASSLGRGSGNTIYF.